This T cell receptor beta chain was sequenced in a study of blood T cell repertoires in COVID-19. This clone was picked up one time. V lost 5 bases, J lost 4 bases, and 8 bases lay in between. The CDR3 contains 12 residues. CDR1 is KGHSH and CDR2 is LQKENI in the germline V gene. Only in-frame clones appear in the TCRdb table, and some are missing; sequencing was by immunoSEQ multiplex PCR. The sample holds 310,000 or so clones, around 91% seen once. This clonotype originated in a woman aged 18-35 years with acute COVID-19. The sample comprised PBMCs or T cells enriched from blood (not recorded which). V gene TRBV18 combines with J gene TRBJ1-2; D not certain. DNA of the CDR3: TGTGCCAGCTCAACGGGAGGCTATGGCTACACCTTC. As protein: CASSTGGYGYTF.